This entry describes one T cell receptor beta chain. The antigen remains unidentified. Before sequencing took place, the ViraFEST assay used viral peptide pools to expand antigen-specific CD4+ T cells. Having been cultured for 10 days, the cells underwent CD4+ T cell isolation. Vaccination of participants consisted of two doses of either the BNT162b2 or mRNA-1273 vaccine. Vaccinated participants had no history of SARS-CoV-2 infection and tested negative for nucleocapsid antibodies. The data derive from a study of vaccination effects on CD4 cells after COVID-19. Study-wide points: In vaccinees who were healthy, merely 1 out of 255 vaccine-induced clones cross-reacted with common cold coronaviruses.

Clones were read by immunoSEQ multiplex PCR, and TCRdb kept only the in-frame ones, dropping some. The sample records approximately 30,000 clones, 83% being singletons. The germline CDR1 and CDR2 sequences are MNHNY and SVGAGI (reference sequence). The CDR3 loop spans 12 amino acids. V was clipped by 8 bases and J by 3 bases; unmatched bases: 1. This chain joins TRBV6-6 and TRBJ2-3; 8 bases align to TRBD2. This clonotype was sampled from a human donor who received a COVID-19 vaccine. Some clones in this sample may be carry-over from other donors' samples. This sample comprised CD4+ T cells from PBMCs cultured with HCoV-NL63 spike peptides, obtained after COVID-19 vaccination. CDR3 DNA sequence: TGTGCCAGCTCGGGGGGGACAGATACGCAGTATTTT. Translated, it gives CASSGGTDTQYF.